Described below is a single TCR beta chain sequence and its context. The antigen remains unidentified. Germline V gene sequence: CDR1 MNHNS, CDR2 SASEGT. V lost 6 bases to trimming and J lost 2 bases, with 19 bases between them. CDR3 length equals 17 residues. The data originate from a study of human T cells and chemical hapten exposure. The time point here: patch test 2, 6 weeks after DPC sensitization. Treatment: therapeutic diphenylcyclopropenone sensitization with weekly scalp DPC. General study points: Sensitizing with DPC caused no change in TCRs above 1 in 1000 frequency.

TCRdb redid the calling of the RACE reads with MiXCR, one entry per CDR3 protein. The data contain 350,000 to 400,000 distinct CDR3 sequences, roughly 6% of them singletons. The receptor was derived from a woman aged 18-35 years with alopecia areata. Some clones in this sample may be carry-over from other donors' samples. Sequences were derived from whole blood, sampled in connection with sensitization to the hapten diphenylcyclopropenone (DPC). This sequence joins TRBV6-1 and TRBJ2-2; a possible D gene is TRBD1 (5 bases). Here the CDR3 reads CASSGKLRGLNTGELFF. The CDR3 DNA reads TGTGCCAGCAGCGGAAAGTTAAGGGGTCTAAACACCGGGGAGCTGTTTTTT.